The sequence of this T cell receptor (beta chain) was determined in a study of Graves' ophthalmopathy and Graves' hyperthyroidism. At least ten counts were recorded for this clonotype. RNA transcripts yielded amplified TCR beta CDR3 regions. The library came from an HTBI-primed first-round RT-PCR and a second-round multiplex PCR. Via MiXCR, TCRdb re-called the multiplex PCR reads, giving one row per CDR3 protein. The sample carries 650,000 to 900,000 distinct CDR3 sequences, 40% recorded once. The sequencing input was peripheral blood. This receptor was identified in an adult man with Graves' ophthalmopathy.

The CDR3 DNA follows: TGTGCCAGCAGTTTAGGGCCAGCCAACTCTGGAAACACCATATATTTT. It yields the protein CASSLGPANSGNTIYF. The V gene is TRBV12-3 or TRBV12-4, the J gene TRBJ1-3; unclear D gene. Trimming took 1 base from V and 0 from J, leaving 10 bases between them. The CDR3 length is 16 residues.